These 26 T cell receptor beta chains originate from one sample sequenced in a study of blood T cells in healthy people across ages. Primers used in a second PCR of about 7 to 12 cycles were a sample-barcoded 5' primer and a J-beta primer mix. TCRdb re-called the 5' RACE reads with MiXCR, one entry per CDR3 protein. The sample gives over 1,500,000 distinct CDR3 sequences, approximately 39% of which show up once; under 30% is in the top ten. Sequencing was carried out using blood. The source is a human donor in good health.

This chain uses TRBV4-3 with TRBJ2-7; 9 bases line up with TRBD2. Germline V gene lookup returns CDR1 LGHNA and CDR2 YSLEER. V dropped 3 bases and J dropped 5; count of bases not matched to a gene: 14. The CDR3 is 17 amino acids. The CDR3 protein is CASSHLQGRGGRNEQYF. The CDR3 coding sequence is TGCGCCAGCAGCCATCTCCAGGGGCGGGGGGGCCGAAACGAGCAGTACTTC.

This clonotype was seen a handful of times. The chain joins TRBV4-3 to TRBJ2-1; maybe TRBD1 (6 bases). The CDR3 is 15 residues long. From germline, CDR1 is LGHNA and CDR2 YSLEER. Trimming took off 2 bases at V and 1 base at J, with 9 bases between the two ends. CDR3 region: CASSQHRESYNEQFF. In DNA form, the CDR3 reads TGCGCCAGCAGCCAACACAGGGAATCCTACAATGAGCAGTTCTTC.

This clonotype was counted only a few times. The rearrangement links TRBV20-1 to TRBJ2-7, with TRBD1 identical over 8 bases. Per germline, CDR1 DFQATT and CDR2 SNEGSKA (reference sequence). V trimming: 3 bases; J trimming: 4 bases; junction bases outside the gene matches: 5. The CDR3 covers 13 residues. CDR3 loop: CSARDRARYEQYF. The CDR3 DNA sequence: TGCAGTGCTAGGGACAGGGCAAGGTACGAGCAGTACTTC.

V gene TRBV20-1 combines with J gene TRBJ2-5, with 14 bases identical to TRBD2. Losses at the gene ends were 5 bases for V and 5 bases for J; bases not matched to a gene: 19. This CDR3 region has 19 residues. Germline V CDR1 and CDR2: DFQATT, SNEGSKA (reference sequence). CDR3 bases: TGCAGTGCTCCCCATTCGACTAGCGGGGGGGGTACCTCTTTGGAGACCCAGTACTTC. This translates into CSAPHSTSGGGTSLETQYF.

The genes are TRBV6-2 or TRBV6-3 and TRBJ1-1, with 9 nucleotides matching TRBD1. Germline-derived CDR1 and CDR2 are MNHEY and SVGEGT. Trimming at V came to 5 bases and at J to 6 bases, leaving 7 bases not matched to a gene. CDR3 size: 14 residues. This chain's CDR3 is CASSEWTGVAEAFF. DNA of the CDR3: TGTGCCAGCAGTGAATGGACAGGGGTGGCTGAAGCTTTCTTT.

This chain connects TRBV29-1 to TRBJ1-5, with a weak D call TRBD1 (5 bases). CDR1 and CDR2 from the germline V gene are SQVTM and ANQGSEA. The CDR3 length is 12 residues. V was pared by 5 bases and J by 7 bases, with 12 bases between. Here the CDR3 reads CSVRDSGQPQHF. The CDR3, as DNA: TGCAGCGTTAGGGACTCAGGACAGCCCCAGCATTTT.

This chain connects TRBV24-1 to TRBJ2-2; D assignment may be TRBD1 or TRBD2 (5 bases each). V was trimmed by 3 bases and J by 0 bases, leaving 7 bases between them. Germline-derived CDR1 and CDR2 are KGHDR and SFDVKD. The CDR3 has 15 amino acids. The DNA for the CDR3 is TGTGCCACCAGTGATCCGGGGCCGAACACCGGGGAGCTGTTTTTT. Its protein is CATSDPGPNTGELFF.

V gene TRBV20-1 combines with J gene TRBJ2-7, with D unresolved. Trimming stripped 3 bases from V and 6 bases from J, with 15 bases between. Germline-derived CDR1 and CDR2 are DFQATT and SNEGSKA (reference sequence). The CDR3 extends over 13 amino acids. CDR3 protein: CSARGPGRVEQYF. The CDR3 DNA follows: TGCAGTGCTAGGGGTCCGGGTCGGGTCGAGCAGTACTTC.

This clonotype was seen a handful of times. The DNA for the CDR3 is TGCGCCAGCACTGTCGGGGCGGGGGGCCCCACAGATACGCAGTATTTT. Translated, it gives CASTVGAGGPTDTQYF. J is TRBJ2-3 and V is TRBV5-1, with 8 bases aligning to TRBD2. CDR1 and CDR2 (germline): SGHRS, YFSETQ. V dropped 6 bases and J dropped 2; count of bases not matched to a gene: 11. The CDR3 sequence is 16 residues long.

V and J are TRBV24-1 and TRBJ1-5; 11 positions match TRBD1. Losses at the gene ends were 9 bases for V and 2 bases for J; bases not matched to a gene: 5. Germline CDR1 is KGHDR and CDR2 is SFDVKD. The CDR3 runs to 15 residues. As DNA, the CDR3 is TGTGCCACCGGACAGGGGGCGAAAGGCAATCAGCCCCAGCATTTT. Residues: CATGQGAKGNQPQHF.

This rearrangement joins TRBV7-2 to TRBJ2-3; 12 nucleotides line up with TRBD2. Per germline, CDR1 SGHTA and CDR2 FQGNSA. The CDR3 runs to 16 residues. V shed 6 bases and J 2 bases; nucleotides not matched to a gene: 6. CDR3 region: CASSYLAGGITDTQYF. The CDR3 DNA reads TGTGCCAGCAGTTACCTAGCGGGGGGGATCACAGATACGCAGTATTTT.

V gene TRBV6-1 combines with J gene TRBJ1-2, with 8 bases matching TRBD1. Germline V lookup: CDR1 MNHNS, CDR2 SASEGT. The CDR3 has 16 amino acids. The J segment lost 8 bases and the V segment lost 0 bases, leaving 11 bases of the junction unmatched. CDR3 sequence: CASSEAGQDYSGGYTF. The CDR3 DNA sequence: TGTGCCAGCAGTGAAGCGGGACAGGATTATTCGGGCGGCTACACCTTC.

There are many counts of this clonotype. The V gene is TRBV5-1, the J gene TRBJ2-1; the match to TRBD1 covers 9 bases. Losses at the gene ends were 0 bases for V and 6 bases for J; bases not matched to a gene: 1. The CDR3 runs to 14 residues. Germline V gene lookup returns CDR1 SGHRS and CDR2 YFSETQ. The CDR3 sequence: CASSLGDRVNEQFF. In DNA form, the CDR3 reads TGCGCCAGCAGCTTGGGGGACAGGGTCAATGAGCAGTTCTTC.

The rearrangement uses TRBV9 and TRBJ1-4; perhaps TRBD1 as D (6 bases). Per germline, CDR1 SGDLS and CDR2 YYNGEE. The CDR3 runs 17 residues. Trimming cost V 4 bases and J 8 bases, with 24 bases left between them. The CDR3: CASSPHTSAGAGEKLFF. The CDR3 bases are TGTGCCAGCAGCCCCCACACATCGGCAGGGGCAGGGGAAAAACTGTTTTTT.

The chain has TRBV12-3 or TRBV12-4 and TRBJ1-4, with TRBD1 as a possible D gene (5 bases). V lost 2 bases and J lost 0, with 10 bases in between. This CDR3 has 16 residues. The DNA of the CDR3 is TGTGCCAGCAGTTTACGACAGTCTGCAACTAATGAAAAACTGTTTTTT. Translation gives CASSLRQSATNEKLFF.

The chain combines TRBV5-1 with TRBJ2-7; D unresolved. Trimming removed 1 base at V and 6 bases at J, with 8 bases between. The CDR3 contains 12 residues. Germline values: CDR1 SGHRS, CDR2 YFSETQ. CDR3 protein: CASSLISTEQYF. The CDR3 DNA follows: TGCGCCAGCAGCTTGATCTCTACCGAGCAGTACTTC.

A word on this clonotype: At one end, the junction sequence differs from germline, possibly due to a read error. CDR3 sequence reads: CANSQVGDQQGYEQYF. In DNA form, the CDR3 reads TGCGCCAACAGCCAAGTTGGGGATCAACAGGGCTACGAGCAGTACTTC. The chain is built from TRBV4-3 and TRBJ2-7; D is possibly TRBD1 (6 bases). Looked up from germline, CDR1 is LGHNA and CDR2 is YSLEER. CDR3 length equals 16 residues.

This clonotype was counted a few times. The chain carries TRBV2 and TRBJ2-3, with a possible D match to TRBD2 (6 bases). The length of the CDR3 is 13 residues. From germline, CDR1 is SNHLY and CDR2 FYNNEI. Trimming pared 3 bases from V and 8 bases from J, leaving 12 bases between. The CDR3 reads CASSERDLGTQYF. The CDR3 DNA reads as TGTGCCAGCAGTGAGCGGGACTTGGGTACGCAGTATTTT.

V gene TRBV7-2 combines with J gene TRBJ2-6; D unresolved. This CDR3 region has 14 residues. V was cut by 5 bases and J by 1 base, with 6 bases left in between. The germline V gene has CDR1 SGHTA and CDR2 FQGNSA. The CDR3 spells CASSILSGANVLTF. CDR3 bases: TGTGCCAGCAGCATACTTTCTGGGGCCAACGTCCTGACTTTC.

This clonotype was detected a few times. V is TRBV20-1 and J is TRBJ2-5; maybe TRBD2 (5 bases). This CDR3 spans 12 amino acids. Deletions cut 4 bases from V and 0 bases from J, with 6 bases between. Germline CDR1 is DFQATT and CDR2 is SNEGSKA (reference sequence). The CDR3 coding sequence is TGCAGTGCTAACGGGGACCAAGAGACCCAGTACTTC. Translation gives CSANGDQETQYF.

The chain carries TRBV28 and TRBJ2-7; perhaps TRBD1 as D (5 bases). Germline V lookup: CDR1 MDHEN, CDR2 SYDVKM. This CDR3 spans 14 amino acids. V lost 4 bases and J lost 1, with 11 bases in between. The DNA of the CDR3 is TGTGCCAGCAGTTATAGGGGTCCATCCTACGAGCAGTACTTC. Its protein product is CASSYRGPSYEQYF.

The chain links TRBV7-6 to TRBJ2-6, with 9 bases that match TRBD1. The ends lost 4 bases at V and 1 base at J; junction bases unmatched: 5. CDR1 is SGHVS and CDR2 is FNYEAQ in the germline V gene. The CDR3 is made up of 17 amino acids. In DNA form, the CDR3 reads TGTGCCAGCAGCTCCGGGACAGGGTGGTCTGGGGCCAACGTCCTGACTTTC. Residues: CASSSGTGWSGANVLTF.

This clonotype was observed a handful of times. V is TRBV7-9 and J is TRBJ2-6; 11 positions agree with TRBD1. The junction had 12 bases not matched to a gene; V was cut back by 2 bases and J by 12 bases. The CDR3 covers 17 residues. Germline assignment: CDR1 SEHNR and CDR2 FQNEAQ (reference sequence). The CDR3 coding sequence is TGTGCCAGCAGCTTATTTCCGGACCGGGACAGGGGGTCCGTCCTGACTTTC. Its translation is CASSLFPDRDRGSVLTF.

The rearrangement links TRBV9 to TRBJ2-3; weak D call: TRBD2 (5 bases). V was pared by 6 bases and J by 3 bases, with 23 bases between. Per germline, CDR1 SGDLS and CDR2 YYNGEE. The CDR3 totals 17 residues. CDR3 sequence: CASNGAGGAEVTDTQYF. The CDR3, as DNA: TGTGCCAGCAACGGCGCAGGTGGAGCGGAGGTAACAGATACGCAGTATTTT.

This clonotype was counted only a few times. The chain carries TRBV4-3 and TRBJ1-6; TRBD1 might be the D (5 bases). The CDR3 contains 12 residues. Germline values: CDR1 LGHNA, CDR2 YSLEER. Trimming shortened V by 0 bases and J by 13 bases, and 7 bases separated the two germline ends. The CDR3, as DNA: TGCGCCAGCAGCCAAGAGGCAGGGCCCCTCCACTTT. Translating it yields CASSQEAGPLHF.

The chain couples TRBV4-3 to TRBJ2-6; TRBD1 aligns across 8 bases. Germline V gene data show CDR1 as LGHNA and CDR2 as YSLEER. With V trimmed by 1 base and J by 0 bases, 5 bases remained unmatched. The CDR3 sequence is 18 residues long. The CDR3 protein is CASSQVNTGGSGANVLTF. Here the CDR3 DNA reads TGCGCCAGCAGCCAAGTTAATACAGGGGGCTCTGGGGCCAACGTCCTGACTTTC.